This T cell receptor beta chain was documented in a study of CD4 and CD8 cells across lung adenocarcinoma regions. TCRdb itself ran the PCR reads through MiXCR, one entry per CDR3 protein. The table includes some 16,000 distinct CDR3 sequences, 45% to 70% detected once. Germline V gene data show CDR1 as MNHEY and CDR2 as SMNVEV (reference sequence). CDR3 length equals 14 residues. Localized lung adenocarcinoma, a non-small cell lung cancer, affected the donors. Sequences were obtained from CD8+ T cells from the center of a lung tumor. This receptor was obtained from a female donor with lung adenocarcinoma. The CD4 and CD8 labels of this study may be unreliable. The rearrangement links TRBV27 to TRBJ2-1; TRBD2 is a possible D gene (5 bases). The DNA end is more similar to TRBJ2-7, so the J call may be wrong. The DNA of the CDR3 is TGTGCGGGCAGCGTGGGCGGGTTCCCAGATACGCAGTACTTC. It is translated as CAGSVGGFPDTQYF.